This T cell receptor (beta chain) was sequenced during a study of T-cell reconstitution after alpha-beta-depleted transplantation in children. The TCRbeta library was prepared with unique molecular identifiers. TCRdb re-called the PCR reads through MiXCR, storing one row per CDR3 protein. The sample has approximately 230,000 distinct CDR3 sequences, about 24% seen once; the top ten hold around 4.8%. This clonotype was seen at least ten times. Its antigen remains unknown. In germline, CDR1 is MGHRA, CDR2 YSYEKL. The J segment lost 4 bases and the V segment lost 0 bases, leaving 3 bases of the junction unmatched. The CDR3 sequence is 15 residues long. Findings and caveats of the study: By about two months after transplant, alpha-beta T cells reportedly arose from several hundred graft clones that had expanded. Surviving recipient T cells and thymic progenitors produced the high day-60 TCRbeta diversity seen in some patients. T-cell counts and diversity at one year post-transplant came mainly from newly produced T cells.

The sequencing used PBMCs, mostly from graft donor cells, collected 360 days after TCRalphabeta/CD19-depleted stem cell transplant. The rearrangement uses TRBV4-1 and TRBJ2-5; TRBD2 matches 9 bases. This receptor was obtained from a female patient aged 2-9 years who had a stem cell transplant for congenital amegakaryocytic thrombocytopenia, so the T cells may come from the graft donor. The CDR3, as DNA: TGCGCCAGCAGCCAAGATATGACTAGCGGAGAGACCCAGTACTTC. Translating it yields CASSQDMTSGETQYF.